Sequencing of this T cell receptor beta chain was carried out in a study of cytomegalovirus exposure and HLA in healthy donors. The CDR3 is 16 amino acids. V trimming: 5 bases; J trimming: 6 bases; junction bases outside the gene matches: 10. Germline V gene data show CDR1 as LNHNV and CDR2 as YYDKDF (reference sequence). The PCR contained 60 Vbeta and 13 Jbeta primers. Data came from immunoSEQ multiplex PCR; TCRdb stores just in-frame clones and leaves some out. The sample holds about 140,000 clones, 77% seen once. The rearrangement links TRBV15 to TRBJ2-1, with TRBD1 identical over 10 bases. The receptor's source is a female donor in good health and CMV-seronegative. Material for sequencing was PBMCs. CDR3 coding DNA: TGTGCCACCAGCGGTCGGGACAGGGGATTTTTCAATGAGCAGTTCTTC. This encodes CATSGRDRGFFNEQFF.